The 5 T cell receptor beta chains presented below share a single source sample, sequenced in a study of tumor-infiltrating lymphocytes in primary liver carcinoma. TCR beta cDNA was made from 400 to 600 ng total RNA with a constant-region primer. Slightly modified ARM-PCR served as the procedure for the TCR beta libraries. These libraries came from three rounds of nested multiplex PCR. Primers for the first two PCR rounds were TRBV1-TRBV30 forward primers and a C-beta reverse primer (around 10 cycles per round). TCRdb independently ran MiXCR on the multiplex PCR reads; one entry per CDR3 protein. The sample holds roughly 100,000 distinct CDR3 sequences, 69% seen once. Scientists recovered RNA and DNA together from approximately 20-30 mg of unsorted bulk tissue. Sequencing used liver tumor tissue from sampling region 5. Indicated subset: tumor region T5, tumor centre. These receptors all stem from a woman aged 55-75 years with primary liver carcinoma and hepatitis B virus infection.

Notes on this clonotype: A much more abundant neighbour one base away suggests this may be a read error. The rearrangement uses TRBV6-6 and TRBJ1-2, with D maybe TRBD1 (5 bases). Germline lookup yields CDR1 MNHNY and CDR2 SVGAGI (reference sequence). This CDR3 has 17 amino acids. In DNA form, the CDR3 reads TGTGCCTGCAGTTACAAGACAGACGGGCGTCTTAACTATGGCTACACCTTC. Translated: CACSYKTDGRLNYGYTF.

Comment on this clonotype: A much larger clone differs from this one at a single base, so this may be a read error. The chain uses TRBV5-4 and TRBJ2-7; 11 bases align to TRBD2. Germline loops: CDR1 SGHNT, CDR2 YYREEE (reference sequence). V was clipped by 9 bases and J by 9 bases; unmatched bases: 14. The CDR3 covers 14 residues. CDR3 region: CATNSGGGSLGQYF. The CDR3 region has the DNA TGTGCCACCAATAGCGGGGGGGGAAGCCTCGGGCAGTACTTC. Together with reference TRBV5-4 and TRBJ2-7, the CDR3 gives the full variable domain: ETGVTQSPTHLIKTRGQQVTLRCSSQSGHNTVSWYQQALGQGPQFIFQYYREEENGRGNFPPRFSGLQFPNYSSELNVNALELDDSALYLCATNSGGGSLGQYFGPGTRLTVT.

This clonotype came up many times. Here the CDR3 reads CASSSPGAPDTDTQYF. The CDR3 DNA reads as TGTGCCAGCAGTTCCCCTGGGGCCCCGGACACAGATACGCAGTATTTT. V usage is TRBV28 and J usage is TRBJ2-3; TRBD1 is a possible D gene (5 bases). CDR1 MDHEN and CDR2 SYDVKM come from the germline V gene. The CDR3 spans 16 residues. V lost 4 bases and J 2 bases, leaving 16 bases between the germline ends. The variable domain in full, completed from reference TRBV28 and TRBJ2-3, reads DVKVTQSSRYLVKRTGEKVFLECVQDMDHENMFWYRQDPGLGLRLIYFSYDVKMKEKGDIPEGYSVSREKKERFSLILESASTNQTSMYLCASSSPGAPDTDTQYFGPGTRLTVL.

Note on this clonotype: A read error may produce the germline difference seen at one junction end. In DNA, the CDR3 is TGTGTCAGCAGCCCGGGACAGACACCTTCAAGGGAGACCCGGTACTTC. It specifies CVSSPGQTPSRETRYF. V usage is TRBV5-4 and J usage is TRBJ2-5; 7 nucleotides match TRBD1. CDR3 length equals 16 residues. CDR1 and CDR2 (germline): SGHNT, YYREEE (reference sequence).

On this clonotype: Germline is not matched at one junction end, which may reflect a read error. This sequence joins TRBV25-1 and TRBJ2-7; the D is unclear. The CDR3 is 15 amino acids. Germline V gene data show CDR1 as MGHDK and CDR2 as SYGVNS. The CDR3 protein is CASTELHPPRSNQYF. CDR3 in DNA: TGTGCCAGCACTGAACTCCACCCCCCTAGGAGCAATCAGTACTTC.